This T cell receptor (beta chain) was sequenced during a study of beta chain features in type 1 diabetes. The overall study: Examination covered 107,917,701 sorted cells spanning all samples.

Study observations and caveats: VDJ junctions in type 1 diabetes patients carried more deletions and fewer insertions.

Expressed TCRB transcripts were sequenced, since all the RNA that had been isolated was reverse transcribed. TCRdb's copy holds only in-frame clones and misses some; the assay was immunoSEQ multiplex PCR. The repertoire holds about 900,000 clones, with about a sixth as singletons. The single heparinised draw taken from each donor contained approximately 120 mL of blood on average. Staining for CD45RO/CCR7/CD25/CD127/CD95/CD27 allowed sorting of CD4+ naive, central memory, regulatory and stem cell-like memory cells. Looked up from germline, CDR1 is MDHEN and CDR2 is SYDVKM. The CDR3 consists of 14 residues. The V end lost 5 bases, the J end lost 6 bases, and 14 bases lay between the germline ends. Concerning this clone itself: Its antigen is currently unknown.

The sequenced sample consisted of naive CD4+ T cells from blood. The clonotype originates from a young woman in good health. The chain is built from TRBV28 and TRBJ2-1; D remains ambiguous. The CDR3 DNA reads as TGTGCCAGCAGTCCCCCATTCCCCTCCAATGAGCAGTTCTTC. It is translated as CASSPPFPSNEQFF. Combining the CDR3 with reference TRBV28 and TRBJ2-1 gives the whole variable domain DVKVTQSSRYLVKRTGEKVFLECVQDMDHENMFWYRQDPGLGLRLIYFSYDVKMKEKGDIPEGYSVSREKKERFSLILESASTNQTSMYLCASSPPFPSNEQFFGPGTRLTVL.